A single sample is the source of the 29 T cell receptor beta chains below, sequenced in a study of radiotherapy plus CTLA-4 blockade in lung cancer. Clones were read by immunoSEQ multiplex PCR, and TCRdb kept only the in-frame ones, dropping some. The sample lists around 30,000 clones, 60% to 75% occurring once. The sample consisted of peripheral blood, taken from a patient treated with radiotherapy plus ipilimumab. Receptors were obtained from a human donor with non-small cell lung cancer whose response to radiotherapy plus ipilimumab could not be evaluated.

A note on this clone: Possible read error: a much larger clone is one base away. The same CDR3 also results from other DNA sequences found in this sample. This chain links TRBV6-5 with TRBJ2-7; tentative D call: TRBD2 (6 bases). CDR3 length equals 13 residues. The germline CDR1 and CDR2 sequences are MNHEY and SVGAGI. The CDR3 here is CASRLATPYEQYF. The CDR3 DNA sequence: TGCGCCAGCCGCCTAGCGACCCCCTACGAGCAGTACTTC.

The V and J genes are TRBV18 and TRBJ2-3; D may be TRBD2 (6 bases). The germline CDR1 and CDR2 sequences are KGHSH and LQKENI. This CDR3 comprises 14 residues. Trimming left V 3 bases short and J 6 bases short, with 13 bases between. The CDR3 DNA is TGTGCCAGCTCACCGGGAGGTTCCTTGGATACGCAGTATTTT. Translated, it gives CASSPGGSLDTQYF.

CDR3 sequence: CASSYSGGRSTEAFF. CDR3 nucleotides: TGTGCCAGCAGTTACTCTGGAGGCAGGAGCACTGAAGCTTTCTTT. V gene TRBV6-6 combines with J gene TRBJ1-1; D gene unclear. This CDR3 contains 15 residues. The V and J ends lost 0 bases and 4 bases respectively, with 12 bases between them. CDR1 and CDR2 from the germline V gene are MNHNY and SVGAGI (reference sequence).

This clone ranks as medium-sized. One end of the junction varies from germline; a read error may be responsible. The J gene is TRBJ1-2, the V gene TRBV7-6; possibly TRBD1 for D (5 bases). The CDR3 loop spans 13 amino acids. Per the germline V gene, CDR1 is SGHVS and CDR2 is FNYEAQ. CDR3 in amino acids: CASTLGQGYGYTF. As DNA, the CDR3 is TGTGCCAGCACCTTAGGCCAGGGATATGGCTACACCTTC.

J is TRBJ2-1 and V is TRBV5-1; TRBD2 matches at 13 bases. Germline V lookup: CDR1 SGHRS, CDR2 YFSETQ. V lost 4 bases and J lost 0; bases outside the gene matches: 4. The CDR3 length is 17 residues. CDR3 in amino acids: CASSEGLAGSSYNEQFF. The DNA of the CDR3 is TGCGCCAGCAGCGAGGGACTAGCGGGAAGCTCCTACAATGAGCAGTTCTTC.

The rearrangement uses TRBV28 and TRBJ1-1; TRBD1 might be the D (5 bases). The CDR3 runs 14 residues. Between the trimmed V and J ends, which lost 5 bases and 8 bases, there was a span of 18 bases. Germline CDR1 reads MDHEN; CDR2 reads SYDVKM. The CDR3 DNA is TGTGCCAGCAGTCCCCCGGGGACTTCGAGAGAAGCTTTCTTT. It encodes CASSPPGTSREAFF.

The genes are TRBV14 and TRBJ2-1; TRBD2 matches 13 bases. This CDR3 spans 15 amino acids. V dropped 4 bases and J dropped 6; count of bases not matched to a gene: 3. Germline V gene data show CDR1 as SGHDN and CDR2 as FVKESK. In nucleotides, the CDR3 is TGTGCCAGCAGCCCTACTAGCGGGAGGGCCAATGAGCAGTTCTTC. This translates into CASSPTSGRANEQFF. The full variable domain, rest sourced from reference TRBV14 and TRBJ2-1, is EAGVTQFPSHSVIEKGQTVTLRCDPISGHDNLYWYRRVMGKEIKFLLHFVKESKQDESGMPNNRFLAERTGGTYSTLKVQPAELEDSGVYFCASSPTSGRANEQFFGPGTRLTVL.

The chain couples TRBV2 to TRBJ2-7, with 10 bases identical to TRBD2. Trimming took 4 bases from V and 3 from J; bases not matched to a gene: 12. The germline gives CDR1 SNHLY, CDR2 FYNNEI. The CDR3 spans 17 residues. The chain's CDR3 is CASSVSRSSGSIYEQYF. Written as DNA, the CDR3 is TGTGCCAGCAGTGTTTCAAGATCTAGCGGGAGTATCTACGAGCAGTACTTC.

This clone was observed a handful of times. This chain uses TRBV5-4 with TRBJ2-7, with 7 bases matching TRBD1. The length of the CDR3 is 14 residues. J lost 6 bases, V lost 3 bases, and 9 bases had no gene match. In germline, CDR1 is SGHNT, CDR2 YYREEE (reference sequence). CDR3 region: CASSSWPDRSEQYF. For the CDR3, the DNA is TGTGCCAGCAGCTCCTGGCCGGACAGGAGCGAGCAGTACTTC.

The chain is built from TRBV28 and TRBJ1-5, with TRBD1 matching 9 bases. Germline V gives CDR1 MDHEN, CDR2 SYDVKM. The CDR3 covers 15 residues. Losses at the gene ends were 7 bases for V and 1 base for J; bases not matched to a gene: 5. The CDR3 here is CASIRQGGSNQPQHF. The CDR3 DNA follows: TGTGCCAGCATCAGACAGGGGGGGAGCAATCAGCCCCAGCATTTT.

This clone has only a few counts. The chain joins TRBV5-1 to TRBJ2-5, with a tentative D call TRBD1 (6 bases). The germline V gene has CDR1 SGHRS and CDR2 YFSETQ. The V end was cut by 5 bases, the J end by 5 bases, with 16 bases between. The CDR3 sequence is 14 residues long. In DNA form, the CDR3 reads TGCGCCAGCAGATGGTCAGGGGCGGTGGAGACCCAGTACTTC. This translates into CASRWSGAVETQYF. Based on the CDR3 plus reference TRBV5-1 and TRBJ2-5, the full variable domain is KAGVTQTPRYLIKTRGQQVTLSCSPISGHRSVSWYQQTPGQGLQFLFEYFSETQRNKGNFPGRFSGRQFSNSRSEMNVSTLELGDSALYLCASRWSGAVETQYFGPGTRLLVL.

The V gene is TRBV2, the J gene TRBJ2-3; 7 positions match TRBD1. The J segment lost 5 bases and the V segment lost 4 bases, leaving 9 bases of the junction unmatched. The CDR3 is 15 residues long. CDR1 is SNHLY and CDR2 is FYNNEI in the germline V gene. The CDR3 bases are TGTGCCAGCAGTGGGGACAGACAAAAGGGAGATACGCAGTATTTT. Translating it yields CASSGDRQKGDTQYF.

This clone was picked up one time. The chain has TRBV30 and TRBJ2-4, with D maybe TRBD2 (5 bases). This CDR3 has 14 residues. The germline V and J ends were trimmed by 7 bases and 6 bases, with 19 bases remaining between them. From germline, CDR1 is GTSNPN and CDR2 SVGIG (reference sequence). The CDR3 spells CAFHPAGIRNIQYF. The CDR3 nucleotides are TGTGCCTTCCACCCCGCGGGTATAAGAAACATTCAGTACTTC.

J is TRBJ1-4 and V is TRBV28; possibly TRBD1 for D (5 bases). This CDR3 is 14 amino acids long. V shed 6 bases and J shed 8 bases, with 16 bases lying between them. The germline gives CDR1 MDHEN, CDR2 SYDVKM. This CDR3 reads CASSAAGNVEKLFF. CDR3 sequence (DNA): TGTGCCAGCAGCGCCGCAGGGAATGTGGAAAAACTGTTTTTT.

The CDR3 sequence is CASSRHGADQETQYF. The CDR3 DNA reads TGTGCCAGCAGCCGACATGGGGCAGACCAAGAGACCCAGTACTTC. The chain couples TRBV5-4 to TRBJ2-5; D is perhaps TRBD1 (5 bases). The ends were cut back, 4 bases at V and 0 bases at J, with 13 bases in the middle. CDR1 and CDR2 from the germline V gene are SGHNT and YYREEE (reference sequence). The CDR3 is made up of 15 amino acids.

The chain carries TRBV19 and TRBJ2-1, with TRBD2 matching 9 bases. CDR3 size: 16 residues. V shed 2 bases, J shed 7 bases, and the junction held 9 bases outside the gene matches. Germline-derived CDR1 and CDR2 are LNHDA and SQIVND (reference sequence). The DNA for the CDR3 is TGTGCCAGTAGTATATTTGGGTCTAGCGGGACAAATGAGCAGTTCTTC. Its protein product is CASSIFGSSGTNEQFF.

DNA for the CDR3: TGTGCCAGCAGTCAAACTAGCGGGAGCATACACAATGAGCAGTTCTTC. Protein: CASSQTSGSIHNEQFF. The chain links TRBV28 to TRBJ2-1; 11 nucleotides agree with TRBD2. Unmatched junction bases numbered 8, after V lost 5 bases and J lost 5 bases. The CDR3 is 16 amino acids. CDR1 is MDHEN, CDR2 SYDVKM, per germline.

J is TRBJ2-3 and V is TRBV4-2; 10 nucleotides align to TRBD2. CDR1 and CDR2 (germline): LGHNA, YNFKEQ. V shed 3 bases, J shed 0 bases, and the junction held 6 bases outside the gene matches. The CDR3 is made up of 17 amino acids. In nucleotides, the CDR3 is TGTGCCAGCAGCCAGGGGACTAGCGCTGCTAGCACAGATACGCAGTATTTT. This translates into CASSQGTSAASTDTQYF.

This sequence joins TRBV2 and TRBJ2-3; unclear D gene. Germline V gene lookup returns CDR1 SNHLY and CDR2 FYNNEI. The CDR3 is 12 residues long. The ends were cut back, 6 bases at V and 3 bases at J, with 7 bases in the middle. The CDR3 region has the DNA TGTGCCAGCAGCCCCGTTACAGATACGCAGTATTTT. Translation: CASSPVTDTQYF.

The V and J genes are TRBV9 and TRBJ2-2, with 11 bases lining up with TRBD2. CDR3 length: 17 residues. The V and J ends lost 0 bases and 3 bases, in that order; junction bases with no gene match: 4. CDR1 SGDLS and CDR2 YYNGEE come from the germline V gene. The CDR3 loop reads CASSVGLAGGDTGELFF. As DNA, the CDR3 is TGTGCCAGCAGCGTAGGGCTAGCGGGAGGAGACACCGGGGAGCTGTTTTTT.

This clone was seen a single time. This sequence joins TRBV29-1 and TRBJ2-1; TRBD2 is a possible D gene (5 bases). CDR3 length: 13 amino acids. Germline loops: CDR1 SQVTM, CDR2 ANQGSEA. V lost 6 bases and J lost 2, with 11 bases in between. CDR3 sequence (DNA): TGCAGCGTCCGGGAAAGGCCCTACAATGAGCAGTTCTTC. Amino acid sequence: CSVRERPYNEQFF.

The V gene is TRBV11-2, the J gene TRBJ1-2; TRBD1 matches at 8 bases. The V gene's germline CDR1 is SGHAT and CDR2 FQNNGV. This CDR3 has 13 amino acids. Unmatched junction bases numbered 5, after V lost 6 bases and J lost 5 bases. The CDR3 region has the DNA TGTGCCAGCAGTCACGGACAGGGATATGGCTACACCTTC. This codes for CASSHGQGYGYTF.

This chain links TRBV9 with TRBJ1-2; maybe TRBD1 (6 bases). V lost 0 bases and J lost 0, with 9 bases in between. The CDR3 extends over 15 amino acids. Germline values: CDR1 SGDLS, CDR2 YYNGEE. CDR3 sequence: CASSVGAGANYGYTF. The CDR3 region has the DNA TGTGCCAGCAGCGTAGGGGCAGGGGCTAACTATGGCTACACCTTC. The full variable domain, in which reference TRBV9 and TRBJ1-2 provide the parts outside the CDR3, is DSGVTQTPKHLITATGQRVTLRCSPRSGDLSVYWYQQSLDQGLQFLIQYYNGEERAKGNILERFSAQQFPDLHSELNLSSLELGDSALYFCASSVGAGANYGYTFGSGTRLTVV.

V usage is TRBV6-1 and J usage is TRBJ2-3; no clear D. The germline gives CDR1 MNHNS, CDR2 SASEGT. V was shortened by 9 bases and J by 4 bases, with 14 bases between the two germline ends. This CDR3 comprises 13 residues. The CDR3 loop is CASEESPPDTQYF. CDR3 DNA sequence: TGTGCCAGTGAGGAGAGCCCCCCAGATACGCAGTATTTT.

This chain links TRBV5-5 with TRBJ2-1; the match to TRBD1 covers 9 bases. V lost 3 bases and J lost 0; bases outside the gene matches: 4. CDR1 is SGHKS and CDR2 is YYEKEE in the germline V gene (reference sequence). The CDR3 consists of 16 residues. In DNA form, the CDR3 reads TGTGCCAGCAGCTCGTCGACAGGGGGCTCCTACAATGAGCAGTTCTTC. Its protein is CASSSSTGGSYNEQFF.

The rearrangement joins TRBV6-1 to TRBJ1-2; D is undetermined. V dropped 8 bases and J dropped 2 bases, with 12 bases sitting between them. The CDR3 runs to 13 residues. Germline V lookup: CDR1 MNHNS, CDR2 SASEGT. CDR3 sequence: CASWRTENYGYTF. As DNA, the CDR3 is TGTGCCAGCTGGAGGACGGAGAACTATGGCTACACCTTC.

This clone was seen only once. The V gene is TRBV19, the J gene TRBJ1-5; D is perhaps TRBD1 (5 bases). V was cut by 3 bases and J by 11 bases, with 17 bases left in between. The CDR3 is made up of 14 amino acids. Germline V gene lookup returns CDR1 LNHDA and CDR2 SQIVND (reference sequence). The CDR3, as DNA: TGTGCCAGTAGTATCGGTGGGGCCCGAGCAGCCCAGCATTTT. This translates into CASSIGGARAAQHF.

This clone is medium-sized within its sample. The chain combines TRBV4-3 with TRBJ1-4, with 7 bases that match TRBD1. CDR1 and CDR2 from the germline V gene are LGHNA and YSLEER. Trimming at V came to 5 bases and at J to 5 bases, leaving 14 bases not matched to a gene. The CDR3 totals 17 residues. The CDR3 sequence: CASSYSWEGGANEKLFF. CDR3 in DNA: TGCGCCAGCAGCTACAGCTGGGAAGGGGGCGCAAATGAAAAACTGTTTTTT.

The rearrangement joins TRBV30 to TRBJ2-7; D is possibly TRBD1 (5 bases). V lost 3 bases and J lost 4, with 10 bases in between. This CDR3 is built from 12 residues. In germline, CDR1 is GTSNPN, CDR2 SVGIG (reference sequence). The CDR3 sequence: CAWRRDRYEQYF. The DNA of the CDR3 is TGTGCCTGGAGAAGAGACAGATACGAGCAGTACTTC. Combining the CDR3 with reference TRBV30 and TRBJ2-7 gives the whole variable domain SQTIHQWPATLVQPVGSPLSLECTVEGTSNPNLYWYRQAAGRGLQLLFYSVGIGQISSEVPQNLSASRPQDRQFILSSKKLLLSDSGFYLCAWRRDRYEQYFGPGTRLTVT.